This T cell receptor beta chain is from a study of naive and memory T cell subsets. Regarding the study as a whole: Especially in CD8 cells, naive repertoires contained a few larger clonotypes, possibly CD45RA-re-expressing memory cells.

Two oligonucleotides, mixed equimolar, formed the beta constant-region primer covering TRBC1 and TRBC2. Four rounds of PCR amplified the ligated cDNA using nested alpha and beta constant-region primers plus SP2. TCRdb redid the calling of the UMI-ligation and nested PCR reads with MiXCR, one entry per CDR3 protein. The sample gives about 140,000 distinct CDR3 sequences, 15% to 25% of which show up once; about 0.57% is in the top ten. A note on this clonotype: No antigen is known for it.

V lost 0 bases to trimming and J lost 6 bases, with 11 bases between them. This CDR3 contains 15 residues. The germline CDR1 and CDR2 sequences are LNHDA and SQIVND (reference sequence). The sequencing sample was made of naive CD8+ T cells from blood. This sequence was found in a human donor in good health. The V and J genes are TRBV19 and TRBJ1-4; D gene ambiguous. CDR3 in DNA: TGTGCCAGTAGTATAGACGACCGGACGGATGAAAAACTGTTTTTT. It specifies CASSIDDRTDEKLFF. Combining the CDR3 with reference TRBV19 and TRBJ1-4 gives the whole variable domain DGGITQSPKYLFRKEGQNVTLSCEQNLNHDAMYWYRQDPGQGLRLIYYSQIVNDFQKGDIAEGYSVSREKKESFPLTVTSAQKNPTAFYLCASSIDDRTDEKLFFGSGTQLSVL.